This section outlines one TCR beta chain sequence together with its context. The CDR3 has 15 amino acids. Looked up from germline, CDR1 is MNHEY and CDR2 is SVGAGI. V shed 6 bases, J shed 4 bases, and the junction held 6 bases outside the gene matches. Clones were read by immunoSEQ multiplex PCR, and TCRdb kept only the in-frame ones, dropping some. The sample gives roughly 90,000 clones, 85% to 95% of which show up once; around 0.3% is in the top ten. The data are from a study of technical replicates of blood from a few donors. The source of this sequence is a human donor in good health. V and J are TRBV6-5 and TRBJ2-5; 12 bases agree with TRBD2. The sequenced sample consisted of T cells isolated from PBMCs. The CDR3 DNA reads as TGTGCCAGCAGAACAGGACTAGCGGGGAGAGAGACCCAGTACTTC. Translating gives CASRTGLAGRETQYF.